These 6 T cell receptor beta chains share one sample of origin, sequenced in a study of T cells after yellow fever vaccination. From the 5' RACE reads, TCRdb called clonotypes with MiXCR, one entry per CDR3 protein. The table has 550,000 or so distinct CDR3 sequences, 15% to 20% seen once. Sample: PBMCs, taken 15 days after the yellow fever booster vaccination. The source is a young man who received the YFV17D yellow fever vaccine.

This clonotype was counted only a few times. The chain has TRBV6-1 and TRBJ2-1; the D is unclear. V lost 1 base and J lost 15, with 10 bases in between. The CDR3 is 11 residues long. CDR1 and CDR2 (germline): MNHNS, SASEGT. The CDR3 region is CASSEVVGWFF. Here the CDR3 DNA reads TGTGCCAGCAGTGAAGTGGTAGGATGGTTCTTC.

The chain carries TRBV28 and TRBJ1-2; D ambiguous. The CDR3 consists of 16 residues. V was pared by 3 bases and J by 1 base, with 15 bases between. CDR1 is MDHEN, CDR2 SYDVKM, per germline. For the CDR3, the DNA is TGTGCCAGCAGTTTCGCCGGAGTGGACCGTAACTATGGCTACACCTTC. Its translation is CASSFAGVDRNYGYTF.

The chain is built from TRBV11-2 and TRBJ2-1; D not resolved. The V end was cut by 5 bases, the J end by 8 bases, with 16 bases between. This CDR3 comprises 14 residues. From germline, CDR1 is SGHAT and CDR2 FQNNGV. This chain's CDR3 is CASSRRPDAYEQFF. The DNA of the CDR3 is TGTGCCAGCAGCCGCAGACCCGATGCGTATGAGCAGTTCTTC. Full variable domain (missing parts from reference TRBV11-2 and TRBJ2-1): EAGVAQSPRYKIIEKRQSVAFWCNPISGHATLYWYQQILGQGPKLLIQFQNNGVVDDSQLPKDRFSAERLKGVDSTLKIQPAKLEDSAVYLCASSRRPDAYEQFFGPGTRLTVL.

The V and J genes are TRBV20-1 and TRBJ2-2; D possibly uses TRBD1 or TRBD2 (7 bases each). Germline V gives CDR1 DFQATT, CDR2 SNEGSKA (reference sequence). The CDR3 covers 17 residues. The V gene lost 1 base and the J gene lost 1 base, with 16 bases spanning the gap. The CDR3 coding sequence is TGCAGTGCTAGAGGGGGGGGACAGAGAAAGAACACCGGGGAGCTGTTTTTT. Amino acids: CSARGGGQRKNTGELFF.

The genes are TRBV20-1 and TRBJ1-1; D possibly corresponds to TRBD1 (5 bases). This CDR3 region has 13 residues. Trimming pared 5 bases from V and 1 base from J, leaving 11 bases between. Per germline, CDR1 DFQATT and CDR2 SNEGSKA (reference sequence). The CDR3 nucleotides are TGCAGTGCTGCCGGGGGATCGAACACTGAAGCTTTCTTT. This sequence encodes CSAAGGSNTEAFF.

The genes are TRBV29-1 and TRBJ1-5; no clear D gene. Trimming took off 6 bases at V and 0 bases at J, with 12 bases between the two ends. Germline CDR1 is SQVTM and CDR2 is ANQGSEA. The CDR3 extends over 14 amino acids. This chain's CDR3 is CSVAADASNQPQHF. CDR3 sequence (DNA): TGCAGCGTGGCCGCTGACGCTAGCAATCAGCCCCAGCATTTT. Based on the CDR3 plus reference TRBV29-1 and TRBJ1-5, the full variable domain is SAVISQKPSRDICQRGTSLTIQCQVDSQVTMMFWYRQQPGQSLTLIATANQGSEATYESGFVIDKFPISRPNLTFSTLTVSNMSPEDSSIYLCSVAADASNQPQHFGDGTRLSIL.